These 13 T cell receptor beta chains were sequenced from one sample in a study of T cell responses to AZD1222 COVID-19 vaccine (dated by TCRdb to the early 2020s). To prepare the library, the immunoSEQ multiplex PCR assay was applied. TCRdb mirrors the immuneACCESS table, restricted to in-frame sequences. Some clones are absent from its copies; in checked studies, under half trace to an unresolved V gene, and the reason for the others is unknown. Across this sample there are 150,000 to 200,000 clones, with about nine tenths seen only once. The ten largest clones add up to around 1.5% of the sample. Sample time point, as interpreted from the label and publication: baseline before first vaccination. Sequencing used peripheral blood, obtained on day 0 of AZD1222 vaccination. Receptor source: an adult in good health.

The chain links TRBV4-2 to TRBJ1-2; possible D gene TRBD1, 5 bases. V was pared by 0 bases and J by 8 bases, with 10 bases between. The CDR3 extends over 13 amino acids. Germline V gene data show CDR1 as LGHNA and CDR2 as YNFKEQ. CDR3 in DNA: TGTGCCAGCAGCCAAGACGGACACGGGGGCTACACCTTC. Encoded protein: CASSQDGHGGYTF.

This clone was counted once. V and J are TRBV24-1 and TRBJ1-6, with D hard to call. Germline values: CDR1 KGHDR, CDR2 SFDVKD. The CDR3 contains 13 residues. Deletions cut 4 bases from V and 3 bases from J, with 3 bases between. DNA for the CDR3: TGTGCCACCAGTGACCACTATAATTCACCCCTCCACTTT. Its translation: CATSDHYNSPLHF.

This chain connects TRBV6-5 to TRBJ2-5; D is possibly TRBD2 (6 bases). Germline assignment: CDR1 MNHEY and CDR2 SVGAGI. The V end was cut by 0 bases, the J end by 5 bases, with 16 bases between. The CDR3 runs to 16 residues. The CDR3 loop reads CASSYSNGGLGETQYF. CDR3 bases: TGTGCCAGCAGTTACTCGAATGGGGGGTTGGGGGAGACCCAGTACTTC.

The chain has TRBV7-9 and TRBJ2-3, with D hard to call. The CDR3 totals 15 residues. V was trimmed by 2 bases and J by 1 base, leaving 10 bases between them. In germline, CDR1 is SEHNR, CDR2 FQNEAQ (reference sequence). This CDR3 reads CASSLPSAGTDTQYF. CDR3 coding DNA: TGTGCCAGCAGCTTACCCAGCGCTGGCACAGATACGCAGTATTTT. The variable domain in full, with the rest retrieved from reference TRBV7-9 and TRBJ2-3, is DTGVSQNPRHKITKRGQNVTFRCDPISEHNRLYWYRQTLGQGPEFLTYFQNEAQLEKSRLLSDRFSAERPKGSFSTLEIQRTEQGDSAMYLCASSLPSAGTDTQYFGPGTRLTVL.

The CDR3: CASSLAYGETQYF. For the CDR3, the DNA is TGTGCCAGCAGCTTAGCTTACGGAGAGACCCAGTACTTC. The chain joins TRBV7-2 to TRBJ2-5, with D unclear. The CDR3 totals 13 residues. CDR1 is SGHTA and CDR2 is FQGNSA in the germline V gene. The V and J ends lost 0 bases and 4 bases respectively, with 6 bases between them.

The gene calls are TRBV18 and TRBJ1-6; D gene uncertain. Trimming removed 2 bases at V and 4 bases at J, with 12 bases between. This CDR3 has 16 residues. Germline CDR1 is KGHSH and CDR2 is LQKENI. CDR3 amino acids: CASSPRDRAYNSPLHF. The CDR3 bases are TGTGCCAGCTCACCAAGGGATAGGGCGTATAATTCACCCCTCCACTTT. Together with reference TRBV18 and TRBJ1-6, the CDR3 gives the full variable domain: NAGVMQNPRHLVRRRGQEARLRCSPMKGHSHVYWYRQLPEEGLKFMVYLQKENIIDESGMPKERFSAEFPKEGPSILRIQQVVRGDSAAYFCASSPRDRAYNSPLHFGNGTRLTVT.

As regards this clone: One end of the junction is discordant with germline, which a read error may explain. The rearrangement uses TRBV2 and TRBJ1-2, with D unresolved. Germline CDR1 and CDR2: SNHLY and FYNNEI. CDR3 length: 11 residues. CDR3 sequence: CASSVSGAGNF. CDR3 bases: TGTGCCAGCAGTGTAAGCGGAGCGGGCAACTTC.

This chain links TRBV2 with TRBJ2-1, with D possibly matching TRBD1 (7 bases). The V end lost 6 bases, the J end lost 5 bases, and 14 bases lay between the germline ends. Germline assignment: CDR1 SNHLY and CDR2 FYNNEI. This CDR3 is 14 amino acids long. CDR3 region: CASRRGDSNNEQFF. CDR3 nucleotides: TGTGCCAGCAGGAGGGGGGACAGTAACAATGAGCAGTTCTTC. The full variable domain, its missing parts supplied by reference TRBV2 and TRBJ2-1, is EPEVTQTPSHQVTQMGQEVILRCVPISNHLYFYWYRQILGQKVEFLVSFYNNEISEKSEIFDDQFSVERPDGSNFTLKIRSTKLEDSAMYFCASRRGDSNNEQFFGPGTRLTVL.

This chain joins TRBV11-2 and TRBJ1-5; no reliable D call. V lost 5 bases and J lost 1, with 18 bases in between. The CDR3 is made up of 17 amino acids. Germline lookup yields CDR1 SGHAT and CDR2 FQNNGV. DNA of the CDR3: TGTGCCAGCAGCCAAGTCAGGCACCTGTCCAGCAATCAGCCCCAGCATTTT. Its protein is CASSQVRHLSSNQPQHF.

The chain uses TRBV14 and TRBJ2-7; TRBD1 might be the D (5 bases). Germline V gene data show CDR1 as SGHDN and CDR2 as FVKESK. V lost 3 bases, J lost 2 bases, and 8 bases lay in between. This CDR3 contains 13 residues. The CDR3: CASSHDSTYEQYF. The CDR3 DNA reads as TGTGCCAGCAGCCACGACAGTACCTACGAGCAGTACTTC.

The chain is built from TRBV28 and TRBJ1-5; 11 bases fit TRBD1. Germline loops: CDR1 MDHEN, CDR2 SYDVKM. Trimming took 6 bases from V and 6 from J; bases not matched to a gene: 7. The CDR3 spans 15 residues. For the CDR3, the DNA is TGTGCCAGCAGCCCGGACAGGGGGCTTAGTCAGCCCCAGCATTTT. Its protein is CASSPDRGLSQPQHF.

This chain links TRBV18 with TRBJ1-2, with 10 bases lining up with TRBD1. Per germline, CDR1 KGHSH and CDR2 LQKENI. The CDR3 totals 14 residues. V shed 2 bases, J shed 7 bases, and the junction held 4 bases outside the gene matches. CDR3 residues: CASSPRTGGGGYTF. The CDR3 nucleotides read TGTGCCAGCTCACCAAGGACAGGGGGTGGTGGCTACACCTTC.

In its sample, this clone was seen once. With a much larger clone just one base away, this may be a read error. The chain combines TRBV25-1 with TRBJ2-7; D gene uncertain. V shed 2 bases and J shed 4 bases, with 3 bases lying between them. This CDR3 comprises 11 residues. CDR1 MGHDK and CDR2 SYGVNS come from the germline V gene. CDR3 bases: TGTGCCAGCAGTGAAGGGTACGAGCAGTACTTC. This codes for CASSEGYEQYF.